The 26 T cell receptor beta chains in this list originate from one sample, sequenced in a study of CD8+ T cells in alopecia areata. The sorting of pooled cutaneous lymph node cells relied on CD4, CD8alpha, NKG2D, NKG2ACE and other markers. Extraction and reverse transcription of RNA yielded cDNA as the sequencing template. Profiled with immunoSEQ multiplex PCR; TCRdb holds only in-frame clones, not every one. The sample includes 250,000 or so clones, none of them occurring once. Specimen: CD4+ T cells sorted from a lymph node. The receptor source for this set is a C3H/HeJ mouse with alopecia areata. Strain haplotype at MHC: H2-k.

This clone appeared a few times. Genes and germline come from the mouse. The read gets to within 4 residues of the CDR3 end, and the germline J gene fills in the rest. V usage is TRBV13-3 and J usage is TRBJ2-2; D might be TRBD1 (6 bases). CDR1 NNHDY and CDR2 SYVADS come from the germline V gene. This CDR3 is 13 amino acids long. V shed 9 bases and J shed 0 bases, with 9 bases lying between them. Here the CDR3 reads CATGTSNTGQLYF. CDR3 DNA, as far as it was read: TGTGCCACCGGGACATCAAACACCGGG.

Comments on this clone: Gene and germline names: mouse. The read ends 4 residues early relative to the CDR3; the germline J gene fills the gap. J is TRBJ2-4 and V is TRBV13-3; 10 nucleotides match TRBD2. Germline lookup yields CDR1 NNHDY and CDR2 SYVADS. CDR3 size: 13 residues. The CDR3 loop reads CASRGLGINTLYF. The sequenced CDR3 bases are TGTGCCAGCAGGGGACTGGGGATAAAC.

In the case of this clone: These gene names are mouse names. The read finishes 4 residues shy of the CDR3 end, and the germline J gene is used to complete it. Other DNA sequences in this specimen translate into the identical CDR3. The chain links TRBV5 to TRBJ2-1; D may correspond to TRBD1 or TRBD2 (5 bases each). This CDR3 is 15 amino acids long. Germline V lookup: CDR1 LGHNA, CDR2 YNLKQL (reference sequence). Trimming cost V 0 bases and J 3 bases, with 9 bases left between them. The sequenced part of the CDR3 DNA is TGTGCCAGCAGCCAAGAGGGGGTGGTCTATGCT. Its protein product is CASSQEGVVYA. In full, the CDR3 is CASSQEGVVYAEQFF.

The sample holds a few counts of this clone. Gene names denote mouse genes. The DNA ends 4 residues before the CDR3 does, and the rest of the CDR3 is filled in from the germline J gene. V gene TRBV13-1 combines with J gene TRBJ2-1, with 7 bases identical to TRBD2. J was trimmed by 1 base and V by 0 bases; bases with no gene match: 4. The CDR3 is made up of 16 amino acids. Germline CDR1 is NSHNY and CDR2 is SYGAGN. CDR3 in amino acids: CASSDVMGGNYAEQFF. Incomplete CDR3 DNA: TGTGCCAGCAGTGATGTGATGGGGGGAAACTATGCT.

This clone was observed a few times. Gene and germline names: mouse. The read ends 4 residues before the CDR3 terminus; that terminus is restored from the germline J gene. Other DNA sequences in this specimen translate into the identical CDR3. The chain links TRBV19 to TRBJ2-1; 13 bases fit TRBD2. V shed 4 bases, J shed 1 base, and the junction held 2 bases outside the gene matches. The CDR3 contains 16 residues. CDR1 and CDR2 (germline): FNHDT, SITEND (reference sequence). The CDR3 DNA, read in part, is TGTGCCAGCAGTCGGGACTGGGGGGGGAACTATGCT. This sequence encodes CASSRDWGGNYA. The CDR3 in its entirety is CASSRDWGGNYAEQFF.

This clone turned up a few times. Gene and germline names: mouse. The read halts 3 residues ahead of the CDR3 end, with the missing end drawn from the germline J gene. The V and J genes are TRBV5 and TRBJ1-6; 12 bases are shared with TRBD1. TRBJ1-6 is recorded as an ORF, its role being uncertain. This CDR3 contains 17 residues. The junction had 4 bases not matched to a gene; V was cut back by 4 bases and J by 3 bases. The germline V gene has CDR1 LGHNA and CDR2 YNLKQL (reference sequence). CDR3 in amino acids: CASSPGTGGFYNSPLYF. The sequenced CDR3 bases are TGTGCCAGCAGCCCCGGGACAGGGGGCTTCTATAATTCGCCC.

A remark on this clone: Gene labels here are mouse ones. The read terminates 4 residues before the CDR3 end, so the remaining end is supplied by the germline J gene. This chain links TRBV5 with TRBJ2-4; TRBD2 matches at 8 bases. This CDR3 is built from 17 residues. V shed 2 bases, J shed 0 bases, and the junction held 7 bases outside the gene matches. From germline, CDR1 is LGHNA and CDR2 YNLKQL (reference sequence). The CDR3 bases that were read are TGTGCCAGCAGCCAAATAGGCCTGGGGGGTAGTCAAAAC. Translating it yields CASSQIGLGGSQN. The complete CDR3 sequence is CASSQIGLGGSQNTLYF.

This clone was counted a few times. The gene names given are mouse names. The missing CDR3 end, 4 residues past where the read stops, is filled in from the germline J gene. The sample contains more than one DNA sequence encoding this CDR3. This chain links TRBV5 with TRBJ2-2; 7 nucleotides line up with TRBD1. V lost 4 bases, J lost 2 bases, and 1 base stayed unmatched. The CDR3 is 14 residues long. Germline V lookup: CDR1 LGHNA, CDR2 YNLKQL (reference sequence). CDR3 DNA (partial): TGTGCCAGCAGCCTGACAGGGAACACCGGG. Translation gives CASSLTGNTG. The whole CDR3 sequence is CASSLTGNTGQLYF.

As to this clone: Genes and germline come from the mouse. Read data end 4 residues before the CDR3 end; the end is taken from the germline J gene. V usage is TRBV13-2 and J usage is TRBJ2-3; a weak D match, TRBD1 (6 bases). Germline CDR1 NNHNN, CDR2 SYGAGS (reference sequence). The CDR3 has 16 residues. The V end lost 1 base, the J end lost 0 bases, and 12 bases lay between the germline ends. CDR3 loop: CASGDSRTASAETLYF. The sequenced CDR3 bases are TGTGCCAGCGGTGATTCCCGGACAGCTAGTGCAGAA.

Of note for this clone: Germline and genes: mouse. CDR3: CASTRGQTSYEQYF. The covered CDR3 bases are TGTGCCAGCACTCGGGGACAAACCTCCTAT. This sequence joins TRBV19 and TRBJ2-7; TRBD1 might be the D (6 bases). The read stops 4 residues short of the end of the CDR3; the missing end is completed from the germline J gene. CDR1 FNHDT and CDR2 SITEND come from the germline V gene (reference sequence). This CDR3 is built from 14 residues. Deletions cut 6 bases from V and 0 bases from J, with 13 bases between.

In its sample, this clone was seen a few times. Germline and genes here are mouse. The covered CDR3 bases are TGTGCCAGCAGTTTTCTGGGGGGTCCAGAC. Its translation is CASSFLGGPD. The CDR3 reads in full as CASSFLGGPDTQYF. The chain uses TRBV14 and TRBJ2-5; 8 bases agree with TRBD2. The CDR3 end falls 4 residues outside the read, so it is completed with the germline J gene. CDR3 length: 14 residues. Germline assignment: CDR1 SGHDT and CDR2 FRDEAV.

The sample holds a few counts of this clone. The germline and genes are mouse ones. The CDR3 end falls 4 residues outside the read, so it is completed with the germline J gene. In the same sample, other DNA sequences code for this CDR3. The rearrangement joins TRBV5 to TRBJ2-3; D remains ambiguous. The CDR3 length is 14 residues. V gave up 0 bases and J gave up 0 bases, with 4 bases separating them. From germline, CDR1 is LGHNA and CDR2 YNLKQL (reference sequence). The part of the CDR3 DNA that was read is TGTGCCAGCAGCCAAGAAGGGAGTGCAGAA. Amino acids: CASSQEGSAE. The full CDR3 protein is CASSQEGSAETLYF.

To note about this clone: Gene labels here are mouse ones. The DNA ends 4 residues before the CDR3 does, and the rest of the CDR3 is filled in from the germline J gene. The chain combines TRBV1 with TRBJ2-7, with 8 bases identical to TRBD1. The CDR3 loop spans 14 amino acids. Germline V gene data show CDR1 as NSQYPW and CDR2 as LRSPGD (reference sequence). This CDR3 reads CTCSAEAGGHEQYF. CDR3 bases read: TGCACCTGCAGTGCAGAGGCAGGGGGCCAT.

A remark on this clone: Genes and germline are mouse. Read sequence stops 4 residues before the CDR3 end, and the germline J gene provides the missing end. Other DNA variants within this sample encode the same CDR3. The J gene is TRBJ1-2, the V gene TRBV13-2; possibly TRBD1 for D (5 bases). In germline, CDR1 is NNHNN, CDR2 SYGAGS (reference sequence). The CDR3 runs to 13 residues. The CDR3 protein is CASGDAGGSDYTF. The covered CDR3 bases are TGTGCCAGCGGTGATGCGGGGGGATCC.

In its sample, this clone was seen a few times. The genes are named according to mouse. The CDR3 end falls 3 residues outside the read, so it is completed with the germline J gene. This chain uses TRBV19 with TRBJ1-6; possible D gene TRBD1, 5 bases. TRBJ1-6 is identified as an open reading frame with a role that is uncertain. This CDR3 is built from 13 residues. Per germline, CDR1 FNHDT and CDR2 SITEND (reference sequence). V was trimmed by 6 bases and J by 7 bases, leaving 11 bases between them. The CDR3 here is CASNQGGNSPLYF. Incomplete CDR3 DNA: TGTGCCAGCAATCAGGGCGGGAATTCGCCC.

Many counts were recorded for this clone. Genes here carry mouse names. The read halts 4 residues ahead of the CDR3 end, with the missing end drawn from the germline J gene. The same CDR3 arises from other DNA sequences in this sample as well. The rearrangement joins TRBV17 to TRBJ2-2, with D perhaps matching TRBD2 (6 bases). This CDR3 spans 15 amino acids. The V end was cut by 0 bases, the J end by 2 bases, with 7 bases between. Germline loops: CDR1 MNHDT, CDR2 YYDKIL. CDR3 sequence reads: CASSRDGGNTGQLYF. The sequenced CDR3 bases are TGTGCTAGCAGTAGAGACGGGGGGAACACCGGG.

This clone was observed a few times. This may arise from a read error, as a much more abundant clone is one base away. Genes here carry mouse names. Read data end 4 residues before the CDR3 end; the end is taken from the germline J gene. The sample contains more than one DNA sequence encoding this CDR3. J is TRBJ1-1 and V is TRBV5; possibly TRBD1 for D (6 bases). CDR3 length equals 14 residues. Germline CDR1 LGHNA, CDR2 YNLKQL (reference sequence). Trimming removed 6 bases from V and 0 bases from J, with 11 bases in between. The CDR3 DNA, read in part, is TGTGCCAGCAGTCCCGGGACAACAAACACA. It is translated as CASSPGTTNT. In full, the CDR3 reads CASSPGTTNTEVFF.

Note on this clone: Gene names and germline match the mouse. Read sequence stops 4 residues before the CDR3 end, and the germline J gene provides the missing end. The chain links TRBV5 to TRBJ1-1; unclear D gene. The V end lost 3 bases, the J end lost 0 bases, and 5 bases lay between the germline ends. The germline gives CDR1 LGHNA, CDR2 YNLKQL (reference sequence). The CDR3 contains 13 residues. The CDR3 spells CASSHAANTEVFF. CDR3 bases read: TGTGCCAGCAGCCACGCTGCAAACACA.

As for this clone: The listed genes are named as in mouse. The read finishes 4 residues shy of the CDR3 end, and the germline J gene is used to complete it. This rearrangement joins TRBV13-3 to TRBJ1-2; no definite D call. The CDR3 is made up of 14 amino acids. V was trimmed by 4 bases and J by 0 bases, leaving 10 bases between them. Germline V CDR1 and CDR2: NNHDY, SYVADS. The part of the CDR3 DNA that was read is TGTGCCAGCAGTCCTCAGGAAGCAAACTCC. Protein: CASSPQEANS. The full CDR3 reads CASSPQEANSDYTF.

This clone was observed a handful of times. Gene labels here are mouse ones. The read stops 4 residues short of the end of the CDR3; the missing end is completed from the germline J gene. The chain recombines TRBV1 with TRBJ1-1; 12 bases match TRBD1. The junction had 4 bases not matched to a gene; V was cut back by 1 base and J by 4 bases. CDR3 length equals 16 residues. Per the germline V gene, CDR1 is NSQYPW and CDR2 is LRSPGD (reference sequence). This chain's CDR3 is CTCSAVGTGGGTEVFF. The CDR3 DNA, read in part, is TGCACCTGCAGTGCAGTCGGGACAGGGGGCGGCACA.

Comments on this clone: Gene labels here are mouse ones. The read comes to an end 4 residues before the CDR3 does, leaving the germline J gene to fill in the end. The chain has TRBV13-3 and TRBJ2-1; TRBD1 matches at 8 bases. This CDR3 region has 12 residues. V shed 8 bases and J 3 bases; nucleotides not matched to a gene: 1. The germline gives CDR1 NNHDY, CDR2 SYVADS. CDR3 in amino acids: CASGTGYAEQFF. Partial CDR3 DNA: TGTGCCAGTGGGACAGGCTATGCT.

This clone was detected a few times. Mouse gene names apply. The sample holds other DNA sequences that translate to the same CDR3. The CDR3 DNA, read in part, is TGTGCCTGGAGTCTTGAGGGAGGGGGCTCC. Translated: CAWSLEGGGS. The full CDR3 is CAWSLEGGGSDYTF. The rearrangement links TRBV31 to TRBJ1-2; a possible D gene is TRBD1 (6 bases). The CDR3 extends 4 residues past the end of the read, so its final part is completed from the germline J gene. Per germline, CDR1 GKSSPN and CDR2 SITVG. The CDR3 sequence is 14 residues long. Trimming pared 0 bases from V and 4 bases from J, leaving 12 bases between.

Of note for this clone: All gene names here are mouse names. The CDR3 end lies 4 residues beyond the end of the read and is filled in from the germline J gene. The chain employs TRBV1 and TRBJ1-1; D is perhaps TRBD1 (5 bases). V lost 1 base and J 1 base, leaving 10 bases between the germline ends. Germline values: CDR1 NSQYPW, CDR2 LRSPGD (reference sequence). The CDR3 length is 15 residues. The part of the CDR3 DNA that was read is TGCACCTGCAGTGCAGGGGGCGCGAGAAACACA. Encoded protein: CTCSAGGARNT. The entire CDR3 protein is CTCSAGGARNTEVFF.

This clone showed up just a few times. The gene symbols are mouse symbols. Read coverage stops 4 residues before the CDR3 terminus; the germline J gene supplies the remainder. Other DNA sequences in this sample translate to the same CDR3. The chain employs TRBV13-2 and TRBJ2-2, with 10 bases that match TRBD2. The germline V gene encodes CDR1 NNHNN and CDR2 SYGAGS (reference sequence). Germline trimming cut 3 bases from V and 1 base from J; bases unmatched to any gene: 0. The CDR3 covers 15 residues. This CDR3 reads CASGGTGGNTGQLYF. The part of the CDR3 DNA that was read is TGTGCCAGCGGTGGGACTGGGGGAAACACCGGG.

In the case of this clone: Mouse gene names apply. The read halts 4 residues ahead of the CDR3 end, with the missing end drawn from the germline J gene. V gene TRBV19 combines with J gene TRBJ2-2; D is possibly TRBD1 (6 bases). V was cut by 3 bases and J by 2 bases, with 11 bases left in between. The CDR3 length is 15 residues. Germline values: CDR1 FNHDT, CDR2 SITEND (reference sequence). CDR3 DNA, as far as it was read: TGTGCCAGCAGTACCAGGGGAGGGAACACCGGG. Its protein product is CASSTRGGNTG. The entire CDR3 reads CASSTRGGNTGQLYF.

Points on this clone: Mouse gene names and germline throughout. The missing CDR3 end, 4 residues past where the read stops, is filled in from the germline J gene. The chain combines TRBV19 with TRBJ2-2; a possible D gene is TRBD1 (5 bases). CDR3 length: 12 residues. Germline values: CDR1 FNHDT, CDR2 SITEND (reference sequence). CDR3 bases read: TGTGCCAGCAGTCCAGGGAGGGGG. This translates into CASSPGRG. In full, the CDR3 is CASSPGRGQLYF.